The sample holds many counts of the clone carrying this TCR beta chain. Its antigen is as yet unknown. The entry originates in a study of blood T cells in healthy people across ages. Findings and caveats of the study: Percentage of naive T cells showed a strong correlation with TCR beta diversity.

Alongside a J-beta primer mix, a sample-barcoded 5' primer served in a second PCR lasting roughly 7 to 11 cycles. Each cDNA was tagged by a template-switch adaptor containing 12 random nucleotides. TCRdb called the 5' RACE reads again in MiXCR, with one record for every CDR3 protein. The sample comprises just under 900,000 distinct CDR3 sequences, around 26% of which are singletons, and roughly 17% rests with the top ten. Germline V lookup: CDR1 KGHSH, CDR2 LQKENI. Trimming cost V 3 bases and J 5 bases, with 11 bases left between them. This CDR3 region has 13 residues. Each individual donor underwent a draw of ten milliliters of peripheral blood. Total RNA, at least 5.5 micrograms per sample, came from PBMCs.

Sequencing was carried out using blood. This clonotype was obtained from a woman over 75 in good health. The rearrangement links TRBV18 to TRBJ2-7; D remains unclear. The CDR3 coding sequence is TGTGCCAGCTCACCCTTTGGAAGCGACGAGCAGTACTTC. This sequence encodes CASSPFGSDEQYF. Complete variable domain (other parts from reference TRBV18 and TRBJ2-7): NAGVMQNPRHLVRRRGQEARLRCSPMKGHSHVYWYRQLPEEGLKFMVYLQKENIIDESGMPKERFSAEFPKEGPSILRIQQVVRGDSAAYFCASSPFGSDEQYFGPGTRLTVT.